In this sample, the clone carrying this T cell receptor beta chain turned up many times. The antigen remains unidentified. This entry comes from a study of T-cell reconstitution after alpha-beta-depleted transplantation in children. Findings and limits, study-wide: At day 60, the high TCRbeta diversity found in some patients originated from recipient T cells and thymic progenitors that had survived. When one year had passed after transplant, most T-cell counts and diversity came from newly produced T cells.

TCRbeta library preparation incorporated unique molecular identifiers. TCRdb itself ran the PCR reads through MiXCR, one entry per CDR3 protein. The profile shows over 120,000 distinct CDR3 sequences, 8% to 10% of them singletons. The sequence was obtained from a female patient aged 2-9 years who had a stem cell transplant for congenital amegakaryocytic thrombocytopenia, so the T cells may come from the graft donor. The sequences come from PBMCs, mostly from graft donor cells, collected 180 days after TCRalphabeta/CD19-depleted stem cell transplant.

The CDR3 DNA follows: TGTGCCAGCAGTCCCCAGTGGGGGACTGGAAACACCATATATTTT. Translated, it gives CASSPQWGTGNTIYF. The rearrangement links TRBV12-3 or TRBV12-4 to TRBJ1-3; TRBD1 is a possible D gene (5 bases). V lost 5 bases, J lost 2 bases, and 13 bases lay in between. CDR3 length equals 15 residues.